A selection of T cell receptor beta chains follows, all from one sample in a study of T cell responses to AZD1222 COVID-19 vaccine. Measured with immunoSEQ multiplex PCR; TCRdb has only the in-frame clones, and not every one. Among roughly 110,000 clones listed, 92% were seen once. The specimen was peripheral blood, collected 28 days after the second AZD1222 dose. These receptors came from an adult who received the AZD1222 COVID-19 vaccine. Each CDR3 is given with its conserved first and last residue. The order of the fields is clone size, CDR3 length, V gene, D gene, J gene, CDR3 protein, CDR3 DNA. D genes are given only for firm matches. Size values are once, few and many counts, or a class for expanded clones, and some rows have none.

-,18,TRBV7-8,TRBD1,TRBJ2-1,CASSLTGQGPSSYNEQFF,TGTGCCAGCAGCTTAACGGGACAGGGGCCGAGCTCCTACAATGAGCAGTTCTTC
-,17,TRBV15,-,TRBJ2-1,CATSRDLGTQVRNEQFF,TGTGCCACCAGCAGAGATCTTGGGACTCAAGTGAGGAATGAGCAGTTCTTC
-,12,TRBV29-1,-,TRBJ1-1,CSVGHSGTEAFF,TGCAGCGTGGGACACTCCGGTACTGAAGCTTTCTTT
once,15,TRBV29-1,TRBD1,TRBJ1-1,CSVEVPTGPKGEAFF,TGCAGCGTTGAAGTCCCGACAGGGCCTAAAGGTGAAGCTTTCTTT
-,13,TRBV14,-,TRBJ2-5,CASSQGSSGTQYF,TGTGCCAGCAGCCAAGGGAGTAGTGGGACCCAGTACTTC
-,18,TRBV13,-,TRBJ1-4,CASSLGGRGLATNEKLFF,TGTGCCAGCAGCTTAGGTGGCAGGGGTTTAGCAACTAATGAAAAACTGTTTTTT
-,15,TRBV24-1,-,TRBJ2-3,CATSPGLKTTDTQYF,TGTGCCACCAGTCCGGGACTGAAGACCACAGATACGCAGTATTTT
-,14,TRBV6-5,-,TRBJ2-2,CASTELRRSGELFF,TGTGCCAGCACCGAACTAAGGAGATCCGGGGAGCTGTTTTTT
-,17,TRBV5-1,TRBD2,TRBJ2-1,CASSLSAGGSSYNEQFF,TGCGCCAGCAGCTTATCAGCGGGGGGGAGCTCCTACAATGAGCAGTTCTTC
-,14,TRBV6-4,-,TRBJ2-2,CASSDHSATGELFF,TGTGCCAGCAGTGACCATAGTGCCACCGGGGAGCTGTTTTTT
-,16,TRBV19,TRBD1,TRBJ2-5,CASSTRQGGSGETQYF,TGTGCCAGTAGTACCAGACAGGGTGGTTCGGGAGAGACCCAGTACTTC
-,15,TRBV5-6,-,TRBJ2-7,CASSLNQGNRYEQYF,TGTGCCAGCAGTTTGAACCAGGGGAATCGGTACGAGCAGTACTTC
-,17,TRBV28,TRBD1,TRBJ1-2,CASSFEPPGQGASGYTF,TGTGCCAGCAGTTTCGAGCCTCCGGGACAGGGGGCCAGTGGCTACACCTTC
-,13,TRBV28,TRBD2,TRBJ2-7,CASSWGGRYEQYF,TGTGCCAGCAGTTGGGGCGGGAGGTACGAGCAGTACTTC
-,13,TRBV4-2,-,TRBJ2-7,CASSQGRDGTQYF,TGTGCCAGCAGCCAAGGGAGGGACGGAACTCAGTACTTC
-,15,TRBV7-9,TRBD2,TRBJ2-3,CASIPSGDKTDTQYF,TGTGCCAGCATCCCTAGCGGGGACAAAACAGATACGCAGTATTTT
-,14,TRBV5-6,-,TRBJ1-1,CASSLRGQNTEAFF,TGTGCCAGCAGCTTGCGGGGGCAGAACACTGAAGCTTTCTTT
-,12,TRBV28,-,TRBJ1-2,CASISSNYGYTF,TGTGCCAGCATATCTAGTAACTATGGCTACACCTTC
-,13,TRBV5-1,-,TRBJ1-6,CASRQEIDSPLHF,TGCGCCAGCCGCCAAGAGATCGATTCACCCCTCCACTTT
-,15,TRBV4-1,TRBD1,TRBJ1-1,CASSQRQGVFTEAFF,TGCGCCAGCAGCCAGAGACAGGGAGTTTTCACTGAAGCTTTCTTT
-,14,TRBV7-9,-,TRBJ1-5,CASSQGTGNQPQHF,TGTGCCAGCAGCCAAGGCACAGGGAATCAGCCCCAGCATTTT
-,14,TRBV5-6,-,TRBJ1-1,CASSLGAGNTEAFF,TGTGCCAGCAGCTTGGGGGCGGGGAACACTGAAGCTTTCTTT
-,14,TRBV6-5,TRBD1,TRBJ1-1,CASSPYGQVESAFF,TGTGCCAGCAGTCCATATGGACAGGTAGAGTCGGCTTTCTTT
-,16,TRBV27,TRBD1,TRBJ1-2,CARIRDRGPCNYGYTF,TGTGCCCGCATCCGGGACAGGGGACCTTGTAACTATGGCTACACCTTC
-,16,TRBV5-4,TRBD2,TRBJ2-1,CASSRPLAGNYNEQFF,TGTGCCAGCAGTCGACCTCTAGCGGGGAACTACAATGAGCAGTTCTTC
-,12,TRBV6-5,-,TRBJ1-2,CASSYGNYGYTF,TGTGCCAGCAGTTATGGGAACTATGGCTACACCTTC
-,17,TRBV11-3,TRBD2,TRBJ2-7,CASSEGVSLAGEYEQYF,TGTGCCAGCAGCGAGGGGGTTTCACTAGCGGGAGAATACGAGCAGTACTTC
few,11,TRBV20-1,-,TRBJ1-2,CSARTAYGYTF,TGCAGTGCTCGGACAGCCTATGGCTACACCTTC
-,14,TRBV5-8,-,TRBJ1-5,CASSPRAGNQPQHF,TGTGCCAGCAGCCCTCGGGCGGGCAATCAGCCCCAGCATTTT
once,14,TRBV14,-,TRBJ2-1,CASSLGPLGHEQFF,TGTGCCAGCAGCCTTGGCCCCCTCGGGCATGAGCAGTTCTTC
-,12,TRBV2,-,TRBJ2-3,CASSEWRGAQYF,TGTGCCAGCAGTGAGTGGCGGGGTGCGCAGTATTTT
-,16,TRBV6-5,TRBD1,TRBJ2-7,CASSYALGQGAREQYF,TGTGCCAGCAGTTACGCGTTAGGGCAGGGGGCTCGCGAGCAGTACTTC
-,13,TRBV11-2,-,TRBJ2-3,CASSYQGTDTQYF,TGTGCCAGCAGCTACCAGGGCACAGATACGCAGTATTTT
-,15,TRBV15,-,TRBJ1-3,CATSRDSGSGNTIYF,TGTGCCACCAGCAGAGATTCGGGGTCTGGAAACACCATATATTTT
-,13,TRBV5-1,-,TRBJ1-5,CASSLESNQPQHF,TGCGCCAGCAGCTTGGAAAGCAATCAGCCCCAGCATTTT
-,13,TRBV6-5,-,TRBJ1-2,CASIQGIGYGYTF,TGTGCCAGCATCCAGGGTATAGGGTATGGCTACACCTTC
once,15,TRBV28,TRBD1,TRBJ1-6,CASKIGTGENSPLHF,TGTGCCAGCAAGATTGGGACAGGGGAGAATTCACCCCTCCACTTT
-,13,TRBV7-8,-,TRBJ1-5,CASSGQTDQPQHF,TGTGCCAGCAGCGGACAGACGGATCAGCCCCAGCATTTT
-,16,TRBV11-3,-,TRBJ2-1,CASSLSAGATYNEQFF,TGTGCCAGCAGCTTATCTGCGGGGGCCACCTACAATGAGCAGTTCTTC
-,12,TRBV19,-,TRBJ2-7,CASSILFYEQYF,TGTGCCAGTAGTATTCTATTCTACGAGCAGTACTTC
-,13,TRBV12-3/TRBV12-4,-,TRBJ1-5,CASSKYSNQPQHF,TGTGCCAGCAGTAAATATAGCAATCAGCCCCAGCATTTT
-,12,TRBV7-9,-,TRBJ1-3,CASSLVGNTIYF,TGTGCCAGCAGCTTAGTTGGAAACACCATATATTTT
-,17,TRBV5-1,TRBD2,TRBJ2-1,CASSLGGLAGGYNEQFF,TGCGCCAGCAGCTTGGGAGGACTAGCGGGGGGCTACAATGAGCAGTTCTTC
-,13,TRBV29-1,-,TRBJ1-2,CSVPRGTDYGYTF,TGCAGCGTTCCGAGGGGAACCGACTATGGCTACACCTTC
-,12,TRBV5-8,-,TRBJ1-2,CASSLTGFGYTF,TGTGCCAGCAGCCTGACAGGTTTCGGCTACACCTTC
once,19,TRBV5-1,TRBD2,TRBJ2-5,CASSLAGIAGGPPGETQYF,TGCGCCAGCAGCTTGGCGGGGATAGCGGGGGGGCCCCCCGGAGAGACCCAGTACTTC
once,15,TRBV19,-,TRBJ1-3,CASSISGVPGNTIYF,TGTGCCAGTAGTATCTCCGGGGTACCTGGAAACACCATATATTTT
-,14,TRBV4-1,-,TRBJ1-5,CASSQAHSNQPQHF,TGCGCCAGCAGCCAGGCACATAGCAATCAGCCCCAGCATTTT